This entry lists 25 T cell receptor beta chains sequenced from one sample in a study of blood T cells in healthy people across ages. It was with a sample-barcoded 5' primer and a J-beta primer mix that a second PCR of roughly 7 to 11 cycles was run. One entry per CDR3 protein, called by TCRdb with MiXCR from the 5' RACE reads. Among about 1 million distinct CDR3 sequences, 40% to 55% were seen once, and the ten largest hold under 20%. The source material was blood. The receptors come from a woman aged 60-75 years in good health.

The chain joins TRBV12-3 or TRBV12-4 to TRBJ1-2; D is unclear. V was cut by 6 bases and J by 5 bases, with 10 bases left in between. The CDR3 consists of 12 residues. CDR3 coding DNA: TGTGCCAGCAGCCTGGGTCGGTATGGCTACACCTTC. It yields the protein CASSLGRYGYTF.

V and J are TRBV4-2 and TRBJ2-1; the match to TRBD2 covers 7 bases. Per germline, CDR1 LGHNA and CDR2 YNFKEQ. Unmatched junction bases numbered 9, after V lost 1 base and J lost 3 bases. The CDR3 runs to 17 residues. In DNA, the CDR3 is TGTGCCAGCAGCCAAGTAAGAGCCGGGACTAACTACAATGAGCAGTTCTTC. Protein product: CASSQVRAGTNYNEQFF.

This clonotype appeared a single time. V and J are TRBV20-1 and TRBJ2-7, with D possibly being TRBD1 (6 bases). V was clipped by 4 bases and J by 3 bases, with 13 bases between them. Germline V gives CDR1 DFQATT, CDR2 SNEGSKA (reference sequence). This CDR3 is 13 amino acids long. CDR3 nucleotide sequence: TGCAGTGCTAAACGACAGGAGCACTACGAGCAGTACTTC. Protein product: CSAKRQEHYEQYF.

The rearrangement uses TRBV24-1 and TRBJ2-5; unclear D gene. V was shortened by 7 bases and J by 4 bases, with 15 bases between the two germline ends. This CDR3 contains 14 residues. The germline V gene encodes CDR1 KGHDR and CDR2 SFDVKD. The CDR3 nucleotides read TGTGCCACCAGCCGAAAGCGTCTAGTAGAGACCCAGTACTTC. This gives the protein CATSRKRLVETQYF.

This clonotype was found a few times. The CDR3 loop is CSAYRAGANVLTF. The CDR3 DNA follows: TGCAGTGCTTACAGGGCTGGGGCCAACGTCCTGACTTTC. This chain uses TRBV20-1 with TRBJ2-6, with a tentative D call TRBD1 (6 bases). Looked up from germline, CDR1 is DFQATT and CDR2 is SNEGSKA (reference sequence). The CDR3 runs to 13 residues. The V gene lost 5 bases and the J gene lost 2 bases, with 7 bases spanning the gap.

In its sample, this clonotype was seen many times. CDR3 loop: CASRGGLAPTGELFF. Here the CDR3 DNA reads TGTGCCAGCAGAGGGGGACTAGCGCCGACCGGGGAGCTGTTTTTT. The chain has TRBV25-1 and TRBJ2-2; the match to TRBD2 covers 10 bases. The trim removed 6 bases at V and 5 bases at J, leaving 6 bases unmatched. This CDR3 comprises 15 residues. Germline CDR1 reads MGHDK; CDR2 reads SYGVNS. Combining the CDR3 with reference TRBV25-1 and TRBJ2-2 gives the whole variable domain EADIYQTPRYLVIGTGKKITLECSQTMGHDKMYWYQQDPGMELHLIHYSYGVNSTEKGDLSSESTVSRIRTEHFPLTLESARPSHTSQYLCASRGGLAPTGELFFGEGSRLTVL.

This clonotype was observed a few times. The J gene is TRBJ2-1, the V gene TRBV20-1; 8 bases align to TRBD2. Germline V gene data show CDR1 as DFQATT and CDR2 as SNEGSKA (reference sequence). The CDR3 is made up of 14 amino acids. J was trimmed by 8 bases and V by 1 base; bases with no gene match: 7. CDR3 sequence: CSARGGSGIYEQFF. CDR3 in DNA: TGCAGTGCTAGAGGGGGTAGCGGGATCTATGAGCAGTTCTTC.

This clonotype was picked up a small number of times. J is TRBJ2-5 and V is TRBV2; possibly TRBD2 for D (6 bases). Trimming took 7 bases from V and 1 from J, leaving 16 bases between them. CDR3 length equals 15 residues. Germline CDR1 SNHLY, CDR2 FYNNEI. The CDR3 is CASIGEDAAQETQYF. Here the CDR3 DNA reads TGTGCCAGCATAGGGGAGGATGCGGCCCAAGAGACCCAGTACTTC.

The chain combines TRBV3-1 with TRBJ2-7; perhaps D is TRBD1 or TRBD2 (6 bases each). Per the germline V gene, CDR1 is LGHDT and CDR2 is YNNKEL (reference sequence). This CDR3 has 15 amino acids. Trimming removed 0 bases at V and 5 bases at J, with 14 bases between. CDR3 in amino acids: CASSQDTGGINEQYF. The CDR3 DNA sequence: TGTGCCAGCAGCCAAGATACCGGGGGCATCAACGAGCAGTACTTC.

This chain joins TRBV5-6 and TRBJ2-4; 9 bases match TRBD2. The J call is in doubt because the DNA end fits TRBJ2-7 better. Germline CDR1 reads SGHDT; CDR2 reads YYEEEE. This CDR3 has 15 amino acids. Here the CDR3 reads CASSLDASGNYEQYF. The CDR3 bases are TGTGCCAGCAGCTTGGATGCTAGCGGGAACTACGAGCAGTACTTC.

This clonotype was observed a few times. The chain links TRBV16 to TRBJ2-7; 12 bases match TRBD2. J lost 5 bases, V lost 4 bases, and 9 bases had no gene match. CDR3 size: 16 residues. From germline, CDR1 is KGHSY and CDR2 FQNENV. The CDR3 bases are TGTGCCAGCAGCCGCTCCCTAGCGGGAGGGCCCGACGAGCAGTACTTC. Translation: CASSRSLAGGPDEQYF.

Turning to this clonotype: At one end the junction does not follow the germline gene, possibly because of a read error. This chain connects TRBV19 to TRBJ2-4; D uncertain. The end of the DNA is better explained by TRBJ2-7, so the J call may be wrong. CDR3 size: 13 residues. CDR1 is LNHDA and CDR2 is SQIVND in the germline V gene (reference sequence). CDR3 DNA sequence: TGCGCCAGTGGAACCGGTTCAAAGGGCGAGCAGTACTTC. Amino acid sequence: CASGTGSKGEQYF.

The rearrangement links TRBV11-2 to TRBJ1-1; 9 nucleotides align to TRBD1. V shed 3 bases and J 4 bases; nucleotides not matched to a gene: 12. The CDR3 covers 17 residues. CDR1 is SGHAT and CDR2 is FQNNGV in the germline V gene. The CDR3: CASSLFMGQGTSTEAFF. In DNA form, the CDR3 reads TGTGCCAGCAGCTTGTTTATGGGACAGGGAACATCCACTGAAGCTTTCTTT.

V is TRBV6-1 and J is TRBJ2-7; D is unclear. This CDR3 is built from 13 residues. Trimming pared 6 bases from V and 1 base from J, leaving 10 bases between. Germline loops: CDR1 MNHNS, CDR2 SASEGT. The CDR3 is CASSESTSYEQYF. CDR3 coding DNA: TGTGCCAGCAGCGAAAGTACTTCCTACGAGCAGTACTTC.

The CDR3 reads CASSPDRVGSPLHF. In nucleotides, the CDR3 is TGTGCCAGCAGCCCCGACAGGGTGGGCTCACCCCTCCACTTT. The V gene is TRBV5-4, the J gene TRBJ1-6; 7 nucleotides line up with TRBD1. From germline, CDR1 is SGHNT and CDR2 YYREEE (reference sequence). Trimming at V came to 4 bases and at J to 10 bases, leaving 8 bases not matched to a gene. The CDR3 length is 14 residues.

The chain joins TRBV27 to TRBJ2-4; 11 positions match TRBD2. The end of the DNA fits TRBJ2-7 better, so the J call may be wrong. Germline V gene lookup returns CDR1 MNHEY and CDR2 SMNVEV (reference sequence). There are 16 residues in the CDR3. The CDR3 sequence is CASRIRLAGNTYEQYF. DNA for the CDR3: TGTGCCAGCAGAATTAGACTAGCGGGGAACACCTACGAGCAGTACTTC.

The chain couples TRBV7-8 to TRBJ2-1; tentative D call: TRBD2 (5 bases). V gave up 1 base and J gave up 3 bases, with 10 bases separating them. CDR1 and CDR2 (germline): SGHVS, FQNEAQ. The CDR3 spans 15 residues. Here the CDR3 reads CASSLVGSYYNEQFF. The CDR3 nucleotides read TGTGCCAGCAGCTTAGTGGGGAGTTACTACAATGAGCAGTTCTTC.

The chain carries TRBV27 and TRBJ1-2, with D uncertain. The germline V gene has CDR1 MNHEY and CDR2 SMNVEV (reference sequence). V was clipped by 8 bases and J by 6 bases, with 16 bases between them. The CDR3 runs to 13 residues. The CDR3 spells CASRSRRGNGYTF. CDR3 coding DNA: TGTGCCAGCCGATCCCGGAGAGGAAATGGCTACACCTTC.

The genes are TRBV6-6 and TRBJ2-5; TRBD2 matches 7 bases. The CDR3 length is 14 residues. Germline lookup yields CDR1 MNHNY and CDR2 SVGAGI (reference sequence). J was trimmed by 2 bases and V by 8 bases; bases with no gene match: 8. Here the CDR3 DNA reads TGTGCCAGCGCCCCACGAGCGGGACAAGAGACCCAGTACTTC. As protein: CASAPRAGQETQYF.

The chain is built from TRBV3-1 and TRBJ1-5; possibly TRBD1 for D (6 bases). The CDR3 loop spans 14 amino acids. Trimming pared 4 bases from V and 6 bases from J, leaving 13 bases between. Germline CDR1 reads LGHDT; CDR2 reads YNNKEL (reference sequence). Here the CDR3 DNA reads TGTGCCAGCAGCCGGACAGTAACCTCTCAGCCCCAGCATTTT. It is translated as CASSRTVTSQPQHF.

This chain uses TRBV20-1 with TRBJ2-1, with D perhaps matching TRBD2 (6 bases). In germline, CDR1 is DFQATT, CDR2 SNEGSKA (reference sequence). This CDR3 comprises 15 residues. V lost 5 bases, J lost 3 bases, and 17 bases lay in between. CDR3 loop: CSAPLRRGSYNEQFF. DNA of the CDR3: TGCAGTGCTCCCCTCCGGAGGGGAAGCTACAATGAGCAGTTCTTC.

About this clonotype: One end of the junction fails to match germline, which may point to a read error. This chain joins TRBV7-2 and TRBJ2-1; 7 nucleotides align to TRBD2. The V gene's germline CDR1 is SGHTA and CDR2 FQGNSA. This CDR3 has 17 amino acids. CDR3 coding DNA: TGTGCCAGCAGCCTAGCGGTAGCGGCAAGCTCCTGCAATGAGCAGTTCTTC. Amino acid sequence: CASSLAVAASSCNEQFF.

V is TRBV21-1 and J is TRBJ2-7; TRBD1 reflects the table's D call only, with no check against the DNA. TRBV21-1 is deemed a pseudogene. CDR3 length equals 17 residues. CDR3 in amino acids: CASSKVWDRGRSYEQYF. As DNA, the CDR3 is TGTGCCAGCAGCAAAGTTTGGGACAGGGGCCGATCCTACGAGCAGTACTTC.

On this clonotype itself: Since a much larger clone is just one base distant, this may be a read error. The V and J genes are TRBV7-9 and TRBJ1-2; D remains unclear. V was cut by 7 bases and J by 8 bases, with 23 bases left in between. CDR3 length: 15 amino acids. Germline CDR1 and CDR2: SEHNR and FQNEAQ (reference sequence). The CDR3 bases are TGTGCCAGCAACTCTCCGGCGGGTGCTGTCCGCGGCTACACCTTC. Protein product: CASNSPAGAVRGYTF.

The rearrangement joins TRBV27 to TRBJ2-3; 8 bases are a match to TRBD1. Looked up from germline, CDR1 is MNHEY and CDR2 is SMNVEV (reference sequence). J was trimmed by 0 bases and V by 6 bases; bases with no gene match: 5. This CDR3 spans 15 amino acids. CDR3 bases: TGTGCCAGCAGCCAAGACAGGGGAAGCACAGATACGCAGTATTTT. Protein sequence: CASSQDRGSTDTQYF.